The T cell receptor (beta chain) described here comes from a study of blood T cell repertoires in COVID-19. Turning to the study itself: Acute-phase and convalescent COVID-19 samples originated in the United States, Italy and Spain.

The ends were cut back, 3 bases at V and 7 bases at J, with 9 bases in the middle. From germline, CDR1 is LNHDA and CDR2 SQIVND (reference sequence). This CDR3 contains 12 residues. TCRdb's copy holds only in-frame clones and misses some; the assay was immunoSEQ multiplex PCR. The repertoire holds 130,000 or so clones, 70% to 85% seen once, with more than 9% in the top ten. The sequenced sample consisted of peripheral blood. This chain connects TRBV19 to TRBJ1-1; weak D call: TRBD1 (5 bases). This receptor was taken from a woman between 55 and 75 years old with acute or convalescent COVID-19. The CDR3 nucleotides read TGTGCCAGTAGTATGTTAGACAGTGAAGCTTTCTTT. The encoded protein is CASSMLDSEAFF.